This T cell receptor (beta chain) was captured by sequencing in a study of OX40 agonist ivuxolimab in advanced cancers. As for the study in general: The drug used for patients, ivuxolimab, was an agonistic anti-OX40 (CD134) antibody. Earlier anti-PD-1, anti-PD-L1 or anti-CTLA-4 therapy was permitted; less than 50% had received some. Study-level points and caveats: At 0.1 to 3.0 mg/kg, CD4+ and CD8+ blood T cells expanded clonally by week 6.

Only in-frame clones appear in the TCRdb table, and some are missing; sequencing was by immunoSEQ multiplex PCR. This sample yields 35,000 or so clones, of which over 75% are seen a single time; 20% to 25% belongs to the top ten. This clone is termed medium-sized. Its antigen is as yet unknown. Peripheral blood came from all dose cohorts at three timepoints. Germline-derived CDR1 and CDR2 are SNHLY and FYNNEI. Unmatched junction bases numbered 10, after V lost 5 bases and J lost 3 bases. This CDR3 has 16 amino acids. The sequencing here drew on CD4+ or CD8+ T cells sorted from blood, taken in a trial of the OX40 agonist ivuxolimab. The gene calls are TRBV2 and TRBJ1-5, with TRBD1 identical over 7 bases. This TCR was recovered from an adult with an advanced solid tumor such as melanoma, head and neck, liver or kidney cancer. In DNA, the CDR3 is TGTGCCAGCAGTCCTGCCCGACAGGGACCCAATCAGCCCCAGCATTTT. This encodes CASSPARQGPNQPQHF.